These 20 T cell receptor beta chains came from one sample sequenced in a study of blood T cell repertoires in COVID-19. TCRdb's copy holds only in-frame clones and misses some; the assay was immunoSEQ multiplex PCR. The sample shows around 310,000 clones, approximately 88% of them seen only once. Sequencing was carried out using PBMCs or T cells enriched from blood (not recorded which). The source is a man in his thirties or forties who had recovered from COVID-19.

The rearrangement links TRBV28 to TRBJ1-6; TRBD1 matches 9 bases. The CDR3 totals 16 residues. V was pared by 5 bases and J by 13 bases, with 15 bases of the junction left unmatched. Germline V CDR1 and CDR2: MDHEN, SYDVKM. CDR3 nucleotides: TGTGCCAGCAGTAGAAAAAGGGGACAGGGAACATTCCCCCTCCACTTT. It is translated as CASSRKRGQGTFPLHF.

This chain joins TRBV5-1 and TRBJ1-3; the D is unclear. Germline V gene data show CDR1 as SGHRS and CDR2 as YFSETQ. The CDR3 consists of 16 residues. V lost 0 bases to trimming and J lost 0 bases, with 10 bases between them. The CDR3 region has the DNA TGCGCCAGCAGCTTGGGGCCCTCAGACTCTGGAAACACCATATATTTT. This translates into CASSLGPSDSGNTIYF.

The V gene is TRBV30, the J gene TRBJ2-7; 7 bases fit TRBD1. Germline assignment: CDR1 GTSNPN and CDR2 SVGIG (reference sequence). V lost 5 bases to trimming and J lost 0 bases; unmatched junction nucleotides: 4. The CDR3 has 13 residues. The CDR3 DNA reads TGTGCCTGGGCCAGGGGGTTCTCCTACGAGCAGTACTTC. Protein sequence: CAWARGFSYEQYF. The variable domain in full, with the rest retrieved from reference TRBV30 and TRBJ2-7, is SQTIHQWPATLVQPVGSPLSLECTVEGTSNPNLYWYRQAAGRGLQLLFYSVGIGQISSEVPQNLSASRPQDRQFILSSKKLLLSDSGFYLCAWARGFSYEQYFGPGTRLTVT.

V usage is TRBV5-1 and J usage is TRBJ2-3; D is perhaps TRBD1 (6 bases). Germline-derived CDR1 and CDR2 are SGHRS and YFSETQ. CDR3 length: 15 amino acids. The V end was cut by 5 bases, the J end by 1 base, with 14 bases between. The CDR3 reads CASRYRDLRTDTQYF. In DNA form, the CDR3 reads TGCGCCAGCAGATACAGGGATTTACGCACAGATACGCAGTATTTT. The whole variable domain, filled in from reference TRBV5-1 and TRBJ2-3, reads KAGVTQTPRYLIKTRGQQVTLSCSPISGHRSVSWYQQTPGQGLQFLFEYFSETQRNKGNFPGRFSGRQFSNSRSEMNVSTLELGDSALYLCASRYRDLRTDTQYFGPGTRLTVL.

CDR3 region: CATSDFSRLAYDEQYF. The CDR3 bases are TGTGCCACCAGTGATTTTAGCCGTCTAGCCTATGACGAGCAGTACTTC. The genes are TRBV24-1 and TRBJ2-7; TRBD2 might be the D (5 bases). V was cut by 1 base and J by 5 bases, with 17 bases left in between. This CDR3 comprises 16 residues. CDR1 KGHDR and CDR2 SFDVKD come from the germline V gene.

The chain joins TRBV7-8 to TRBJ1-6; 7 bases fit TRBD1. Germline-derived CDR1 and CDR2 are SGHVS and FQNEAQ. CDR3 length: 14 residues. J gave up 7 bases and V 3 bases, and 3 bases lay outside the gene matches. The CDR3 spells CASSLGQLNSPLHF. Here the CDR3 DNA reads TGTGCCAGCAGCTTGGGACAGTTAAATTCACCCCTCCACTTT.

The chain has TRBV3-1 (or the pseudogene TRBV3-2) and TRBJ1-2; D may be TRBD1 (5 bases). Germline-derived CDR1 and CDR2 are LGHDT and YNNKEL (reference sequence). This CDR3 has 11 amino acids. V was shortened by 8 bases and J by 2 bases, with 6 bases between the two germline ends. This CDR3 reads CASGGNYGYTF. The CDR3 coding sequence is TGTGCCAGCGGGGGGAACTATGGCTACACCTTC.

The genes are TRBV2 and TRBJ1-5, with D perhaps TRBD1 (5 bases). The germline V and J ends were trimmed by 6 bases and 0 bases, with 12 bases remaining between them. The CDR3 length is 15 residues. Germline CDR1 and CDR2: SNHLY and FYNNEI. DNA for the CDR3: TGTGCCAGCAGAGATTCCAGGGATAGCAATCAGCCCCAGCATTTT. Protein sequence: CASRDSRDSNQPQHF.

This chain links TRBV19 with TRBJ1-4, with TRBD1 matching over 8 bases. Losses at the gene ends were 3 bases for V and 6 bases for J; bases not matched to a gene: 6. Germline CDR1 is LNHDA and CDR2 is SQIVND (reference sequence). The CDR3 consists of 15 residues. The chain's CDR3 is CASSMRSGGDEKLFF. CDR3 nucleotides: TGTGCCAGTAGTATGAGGTCAGGGGGCGATGAAAAACTGTTTTTT.

Here the CDR3 reads CASSSGTGNTEAFF. CDR3 coding DNA: TGCGCCAGCAGCAGCGGGACGGGGAACACTGAAGCTTTCTTT. This chain connects TRBV5-1 to TRBJ1-1; D perhaps matches TRBD1 (5 bases). CDR1 is SGHRS and CDR2 is YFSETQ in the germline V gene. The CDR3 has 14 amino acids. V was pared by 4 bases and J by 1 base, with 11 bases between.

V gene TRBV19 combines with J gene TRBJ2-3; the match to TRBD2 covers 10 bases. Unmatched junction bases numbered 19, after V lost 1 base and J lost 0 bases. The length of the CDR3 is 22 residues. Germline V gives CDR1 LNHDA, CDR2 SQIVND (reference sequence). CDR3 sequence: CASSIGASRLAGGGGSTDTQYF. CDR3 DNA: TGTGCCAGTAGTATAGGCGCGTCGAGACTAGCGGGTGGAGGCGGTAGCACAGATACGCAGTATTTT.

This chain uses TRBV29-1 with TRBJ1-2; the D gene is possibly TRBD1 (6 bases). CDR3 length equals 15 residues. With 1 base removed from V and 2 bases from J, the gap between germline ends came to 14 bases. The germline gives CDR1 SQVTM, CDR2 ANQGSEA. In DNA, the CDR3 is TGCAGCGTTGAAGCGGAGGCAGGGGAAAACTATGGCTACACCTTC. It translates to CSVEAEAGENYGYTF.

The genes are TRBV27 and TRBJ2-1; possibly TRBD1 for D (5 bases). CDR3 length: 14 residues. The V gene lost 0 bases and the J gene lost 7 bases, with 10 bases spanning the gap. Germline-derived CDR1 and CDR2 are MNHEY and SMNVEV (reference sequence). The CDR3 region has the DNA TGTGCCAGCAGTTTATCCGCCGACAGTAATGAGCAGTTCTTC. Residues: CASSLSADSNEQFF.

V usage is TRBV4-1 and J usage is TRBJ2-1; 9 bases align to TRBD1. The CDR3 runs 16 residues. The germline CDR1 and CDR2 sequences are MGHRA and YSYEKL. The J segment lost 9 bases and the V segment lost 1 base, leaving 10 bases of the junction unmatched. The CDR3 coding sequence is TGCGCCAGCAGCCAAGTTGGGACAGGGAAGAGTGGTGAGCAGTTCTTC. Its translation is CASSQVGTGKSGEQFF.

The chain carries TRBV15 and TRBJ2-1; D perhaps matches TRBD1 (5 bases). Trimming removed 0 bases from V and 4 bases from J, with 13 bases in between. The germline V gene has CDR1 LNHNV and CDR2 YYDKDF (reference sequence). This CDR3 has 16 amino acids. CDR3 protein: CATSRDTQDPYNEQFF. CDR3 coding DNA: TGTGCCACCAGCAGAGATACACAGGACCCTTACAATGAGCAGTTCTTC.

The chain recombines TRBV2 with TRBJ1-4; 10 nucleotides agree with TRBD1. With V trimmed by 6 bases and J by 8 bases, 9 bases remained unmatched. The length of the CDR3 is 15 residues. Per germline, CDR1 SNHLY and CDR2 FYNNEI. The CDR3 DNA reads as TGTGCCAGCAGGGCCGGTGGGACAGGGGTCGAAAAACTGTTTTTT. Its protein is CASRAGGTGVEKLFF.

The rearrangement joins TRBV28 to TRBJ1-5; D may be TRBD1 (6 bases). Trimming shortened V by 5 bases and J by 6 bases, and 20 bases separated the two germline ends. This CDR3 has 16 residues. Per the germline V gene, CDR1 is MDHEN and CDR2 is SYDVKM. The CDR3 loop is CASSPTQGGLSQPQHF. DNA of the CDR3: TGTGCCAGCAGTCCTACACAGGGTGGTCTTAGTCAGCCCCAGCATTTT.

The genes are TRBV28 and TRBJ2-1; 9 nucleotides agree with TRBD2. Trimming removed 10 bases from V and 6 bases from J; junction bases left unmatched: 7. Germline CDR1 and CDR2: MDHEN and SYDVKM. The CDR3 totals 13 residues. The CDR3 spells CATQRGEVNEQFF. The DNA of the CDR3 is TGTGCCACCCAGCGGGGGGAGGTCAATGAGCAGTTCTTC. Together with reference TRBV28 and TRBJ2-1, the CDR3 gives the full variable domain: DVKVTQSSRYLVKRTGEKVFLECVQDMDHENMFWYRQDPGLGLRLIYFSYDVKMKEKGDIPEGYSVSREKKERFSLILESASTNQTSMYLCATQRGEVNEQFFGPGTRLTVL.

The V gene is TRBV19, the J gene TRBJ2-5; 9 nucleotides match TRBD2. CDR3 length: 15 residues. The V segment lost 4 bases and the J segment 5 bases; nucleotides outside the gene matches: 8. Germline CDR1 reads LNHDA; CDR2 reads SQIVND (reference sequence). CDR3 nucleotides: TGTGCCAGTAGTACTAGCGGGGCAGCCAGGGAGACCCAGTACTTC. Translation: CASSTSGAARETQYF.

The chain employs TRBV5-5 and TRBJ1-2; 8 bases fit TRBD1. Germline V gene sequence: CDR1 SGHKS, CDR2 YYEKEE (reference sequence). Trimming at V came to 4 bases and at J to 0 bases, leaving 5 bases not matched to a gene. The CDR3 loop spans 15 amino acids. This CDR3 is CASSTADRANYGYTF. CDR3 bases: TGTGCCAGCAGCACGGCGGACAGGGCTAACTATGGCTACACCTTC.